This record looks at one TCR beta chain sequence and its context. This record comes from a study of molecular identifiers for immune sequencing clone quantification. MiXCR, applied by TCRdb to the PCR reads, yields one record per CDR3 protein. This sample yields around 86,000 distinct CDR3 sequences, of which over 15% are seen a single time; roughly 0.89% belongs to the top ten. The sample taken for sequencing was naive CD8+ T cells from blood, with Jurkat cell RNA spiked in. Subset reported: FACS-sorted CD8+CD4-CCR7+CD45RA+ naive T cells. This clonotype originated in a human donor in good health. Some libraries in this study had Jurkat cell RNA spiked in.

The CDR3 nucleotides read TGTGCCAGCCTCCCGTCCCAAGCTAGCAATCAGCCCCAGCATTTT. This sequence encodes CASLPSQASNQPQHF. V is TRBV6-5 and J is TRBJ1-5; D call uncertain. Trimming left V 8 bases short and J 0 bases short, with 14 bases between. This CDR3 has 15 residues. CDR1 and CDR2 (germline): MNHEY, SVGAGI.